A single T cell receptor beta chain is shown here with its context. Its target is unknown. The read terminates 3 residues ahead of where the CDR3 ends, so the germline J gene completes it. The sample is drawn from a study of T cells in women clearing cervical HPV infection. Overall study context: Case blood was drawn when the lesion was first found; control blood after infection became undetectable. Regarding the study as a whole: Controls had more TRBV6-7 (0.16%) than cases (roughly 0.11%). Each sample's T-cell count was unknown, possibly confounding richness.

Dot-blot hybridization genotyped cervical HPV amplified with MY09/MY11 PCR. Using immunoSEQ multiplex PCR, the repertoire was profiled, and TCRdb retains in-frame clones only, with some absent. This sample's table reports roughly 30,000 clones. V shed 3 bases, J shed 0 bases, and the junction held 9 bases outside the gene matches. The germline V gene has CDR1 GTSNPN and CDR2 SVGIG (reference sequence). This CDR3 contains 18 residues. The specimen was blood buffy coat. The TCR comes from a woman aged 18-70 years with a cervical HPV16 infection that either progressed to CIN3+ or cleared (not recorded which). V is TRBV30 and J is TRBJ1-4; 11 positions agree with TRBD1. CDR3 bases read: TGTGCCTGGAGCGTGGACAGGGGGCGTGGGGCAACTAATGAAAAA. Amino acid sequence: CAWSVDRGRGATNEK. The CDR3 reads in full as CAWSVDRGRGATNEKLFF.